One sample yielded the 27 T cell receptor beta chains listed below, sequenced in a study of T cell responses to AZD1222 COVID-19 vaccine (dated by TCRdb to 2020 to 2022). Per the publication, the time point label means: sample from adult after SARS-CoV-2 infection, after symptom onset. Library creation used the immunoSEQ multiplex PCR assay. Imported from immuneACCESS, the table was reduced by TCRdb to in-frame sequences with V and J called. These copies leave out some clones; in studies compared against another copy, an unresolved V gene accounts for under half, and the cause of the remainder is not known. This sample is represented by 140,000 or so clones; roughly 93% of them were singletons. Of the sample, around 10% falls within the top ten clones. Sequenced here: peripheral blood, sampled after recovery from COVID-19. The receptors shown here come from an adult who had recovered from COVID-19.

The chain links TRBV3-1 (or the pseudogene TRBV3-2) to TRBJ2-7; D is uncertain. Per the germline V gene, CDR1 is LGHDT and CDR2 is YNNKEL (reference sequence). V was clipped by 1 base and J by 3 bases, with 16 bases between them. CDR3 size: 16 residues. CDR3 coding DNA: TGTGCCAGCAGCCAAGTTCAGTTAGGGTTCGGCTACGAGCAGTACTTC. Protein: CASSQVQLGFGYEQYF.

J is TRBJ2-5 and V is TRBV29-1; either TRBD1 or TRBD2 may supply D (6 bases each). Looked up from germline, CDR1 is SQVTM and CDR2 is ANQGSEA. The V and J ends lost 5 bases and 9 bases respectively, with 16 bases between them. This CDR3 spans 12 amino acids. CDR3 region: CSVRAGEEAQYF. CDR3 DNA: TGCAGCGTTCGGGCAGGGGAGGAGGCCCAGTACTTC.

The chain links TRBV28 to TRBJ2-7; the match to TRBD2 covers 9 bases. Germline loops: CDR1 MDHEN, CDR2 SYDVKM. Germline trimming cut 4 bases from V and 0 bases from J; bases unmatched to any gene: 7. The CDR3 length is 16 residues. The CDR3 coding sequence is TGTGCCAGCAGTTCCTCCCAGCGGGAGGCCTCCTACGAGCAGTACTTC. It codes for CASSSSQREASYEQYF.

The chain uses TRBV21-1 and TRBJ2-7. TRBV21-1 is flagged as a pseudogene. The CDR3 contains 14 residues. CDR3: CASIQGRWLGEQYF. Here the CDR3 DNA reads TGTGCCAGCATCCAGGGACGGTGGTTAGGAGAGCAGTACTTC.

The J gene is TRBJ1-3, the V gene TRBV6-5, with D possibly TRBD1 on 6 matching bases. From germline, CDR1 is MNHEY and CDR2 SVGAGI. Trimming removed 7 bases from V and 4 bases from J, with 11 bases in between. CDR3 size: 13 residues. The CDR3 sequence: CASNGQIGNTIYF. The CDR3 DNA sequence: TGTGCCAGCAATGGACAGATAGGAAACACCATATATTTT.

V gene TRBV7-8 combines with J gene TRBJ1-1, with D uncertain. The CDR3 contains 14 residues. The germline V gene has CDR1 SGHVS and CDR2 FQNEAQ. V gave up 0 bases and J gave up 3 bases, with 8 bases separating them. CDR3 nucleotides: TGTGCCAGCAGCTTAGCGCAGAGGGACACTGAAGCTTTCTTT. This encodes CASSLAQRDTEAFF.

The J gene is TRBJ2-3, the V gene TRBV11-3; a weak D match, TRBD1 (6 bases). V was clipped by 1 base and J by 4 bases, with 9 bases between them. The CDR3 is 14 amino acids. The germline CDR1 and CDR2 sequences are SGHNT and YENEEA. The CDR3, as DNA: TGTGCCAGCAGCTTAGTCGCAGGGGCAGATACGCAGTATTTT. Protein product: CASSLVAGADTQYF.

The chain employs TRBV5-4 and TRBJ1-2; D gene unclear. Germline loops: CDR1 SGHNT, CDR2 YYREEE (reference sequence). The V end was cut by 1 base, the J end by 8 bases, with 18 bases between. The CDR3 loop spans 15 amino acids. The CDR3 sequence is CASSLSGAGPWGYTF. The CDR3 DNA follows: TGTGCCAGCAGCTTGTCCGGCGCAGGCCCGTGGGGCTACACCTTC.

DNA for the CDR3: TGTGCCAGCGTGGCAGGAAATAACTATGGCTACACCTTC. Translation: CASVAGNNYGYTF. The gene calls are TRBV5-6 and TRBJ1-2; no reliable D call. The CDR3 loop spans 13 amino acids. Trimming stripped 7 bases from V and 1 base from J, with 11 bases between. Germline V lookup: CDR1 SGHDT, CDR2 YYEEEE.

This clone has just one count. V usage is TRBV5-6 and J usage is TRBJ2-1, with D possibly being TRBD1 (6 bases). The CDR3 covers 15 residues. The germline V gene encodes CDR1 SGHDT and CDR2 YYEEEE. V dropped 0 bases and J dropped 5 bases, with 12 bases sitting between them. CDR3 region: CASSLVGTRNNEQFF. CDR3 bases: TGTGCCAGCAGCTTGGTCGGGACACGAAACAATGAGCAGTTCTTC. The whole variable domain, filled in from reference TRBV5-6 and TRBJ2-1, reads DAGVTQSPTHLIKTRGQQVTLRCSPKSGHDTVSWYQQALGQGPQFIFQYYEEEERQRGNFPDRFSGHQFPNYSSELNVNALLLGDSALYLCASSLVGTRNNEQFFGPGTRLTVL.

CDR3 bases: TGTGCCAGCAGGGGAGGGACTAGCGGGAGGGAGACCCAGTACTTC. Amino acid sequence: CASRGGTSGRETQYF. The chain uses TRBV6-5 and TRBJ2-5; the match to TRBD2 covers 15 bases. Germline CDR1 reads MNHEY; CDR2 reads SVGAGI. The CDR3 is made up of 15 amino acids. The trim removed 6 bases at V and 5 bases at J, leaving 4 bases unmatched.

J is TRBJ2-3 and V is TRBV15; D perhaps matches TRBD1 (7 bases). Looked up from germline, CDR1 is LNHNV and CDR2 is YYDKDF (reference sequence). CDR3 length: 16 amino acids. The V gene lost 3 bases and the J gene lost 4 bases, with 17 bases spanning the gap. The CDR3 sequence: CATSSPKGGGADTQYF. The CDR3 DNA reads TGTGCCACCAGCAGTCCAAAAGGAGGGGGCGCAGATACGCAGTATTTT. The complete variable domain, with remaining parts taken from reference TRBV15 and TRBJ2-3, reads DAMVIQNPRYQVTQFGKPVTLSCSQTLNHNVMYWYQQKSSQAPKLLFHYYDKDFNNEADTPDNFQSRRPNTSFCFLDIRSPGLGDTAMYLCATSSPKGGGADTQYFGPGTRLTVL.

The rearrangement joins TRBV6-5 to TRBJ2-7; D possibly corresponds to TRBD1 (5 bases). Trimming pared 2 bases from V and 2 bases from J, leaving 13 bases between. The CDR3 runs to 15 residues. The germline V gene encodes CDR1 MNHEY and CDR2 SVGAGI. For the CDR3, the DNA is TGTGCCAGCAGTTACGACCGGACATTGACCTACGAGCAGTACTTC. Translating it yields CASSYDRTLTYEQYF.

This chain uses TRBV18 with TRBJ2-1, with 9 positions matching TRBD2. The CDR3 length is 15 residues. V lost 2 bases to trimming and J lost 4 bases; unmatched junction nucleotides: 3. From germline, CDR1 is KGHSH and CDR2 LQKENI. The chain's CDR3 is CASSPASGGYNEQFF. The CDR3 DNA is TGTGCCAGCTCACCAGCAAGCGGGGGGTACAATGAGCAGTTCTTC.

The chain combines TRBV27 with TRBJ2-2; tentative D call: TRBD2 (5 bases). The germline V gene encodes CDR1 MNHEY and CDR2 SMNVEV (reference sequence). This CDR3 has 16 amino acids. V was cut by 5 bases and J by 5 bases, with 18 bases left in between. CDR3 in amino acids: CASSHLSLSGTGELFF. The CDR3 region has the DNA TGTGCCAGCAGTCATCTTTCACTCTCGGGGACCGGGGAGCTGTTTTTT.

On this clone itself: The sample holds other DNA sequences that translate to the same CDR3. The chain couples TRBV28 to TRBJ1-4; 7 nucleotides line up with TRBD1. The CDR3 contains 15 residues. CDR1 MDHEN and CDR2 SYDVKM come from the germline V gene. V trimming: 6 bases; J trimming: 0 bases; junction bases outside the gene matches: 4. The CDR3 spells CASSLGTATNEKLFF. In DNA, the CDR3 is TGTGCCAGCAGCCTTGGGACAGCAACTAATGAAAAACTGTTTTTT.

The chain uses TRBV2 and TRBJ1-2; perhaps TRBD1 as D (5 bases). V dropped 7 bases and J dropped 7 bases, with 16 bases sitting between them. Germline V gives CDR1 SNHLY, CDR2 FYNNEI. CDR3 length: 13 amino acids. This CDR3 reads CASTYRDPGGYTF. The CDR3 DNA is TGTGCCAGCACTTACCGGGACCCTGGTGGCTACACCTTC.

V and J are TRBV28 and TRBJ2-5; TRBD1 aligns across 12 bases. Trimming removed 6 bases from V and 5 bases from J; junction bases left unmatched: 7. Germline-derived CDR1 and CDR2 are MDHEN and SYDVKM. CDR3 length equals 15 residues. CDR3 sequence reads: CASRSGQGAWETQYF. CDR3 bases: TGTGCCAGCAGGTCGGGACAGGGGGCGTGGGAGACCCAGTACTTC.

The rearrangement uses TRBV6-5 and TRBJ1-2; D unresolved. The length of the CDR3 is 13 residues. Between the trimmed V and J ends, which lost 6 bases and 3 bases, there was a span of 11 bases. From germline, CDR1 is MNHEY and CDR2 SVGAGI. CDR3: CASSPGEDYGYTF. The CDR3 DNA reads as TGTGCCAGCAGCCCCGGAGAGGACTATGGCTACACCTTC.

This chain joins TRBV19 and TRBJ1-3, with 8 bases lining up with TRBD1. Germline V lookup: CDR1 LNHDA, CDR2 SQIVND (reference sequence). The CDR3 has 14 amino acids. The V segment lost 7 bases and the J segment 1 base; nucleotides outside the gene matches: 3. CDR3 in DNA: TGTGCCAGTACGGGACAGGTTTCTGGAAACACCATATATTTT. It encodes CASTGQVSGNTIYF.

The V gene is TRBV19, the J gene TRBJ2-7, with D perhaps TRBD2 (6 bases). The ends were cut back, 10 bases at V and 6 bases at J, with 25 bases in the middle. CDR1 is LNHDA, CDR2 SQIVND, per germline (reference sequence). The CDR3 is 15 amino acids. CDR3 DNA: TGTGCCACCGTCTTGGGCGGGGAACAGGTCGGCGAGCAGTACTTC. Translated: CATVLGGEQVGEQYF.

The rearrangement links TRBV19 to TRBJ1-1; the D gene is possibly TRBD1 (6 bases). Germline V lookup: CDR1 LNHDA, CDR2 SQIVND (reference sequence). Trimming left V 5 bases short and J 0 bases short, with 22 bases between. The CDR3 loop spans 18 amino acids. The CDR3 is CASSSRLGGAAMNTEAFF. Written as DNA, the CDR3 is TGTGCCAGTAGTTCCAGATTGGGGGGCGCGGCCATGAACACTGAAGCTTTCTTT.

The chain employs TRBV10-3 and TRBJ1-4; the match to TRBD1 covers 7 bases. The trim removed 2 bases at V and 6 bases at J, leaving 12 bases unmatched. Germline CDR1 is ENHRY and CDR2 is SYGVKD. This CDR3 region has 17 residues. This chain's CDR3 is CAISELGRGFSDEKLFF. CDR3 DNA sequence: TGTGCCATCAGTGAGCTGGGCAGGGGGTTTAGTGATGAAAAACTGTTTTTT.

The V gene is TRBV11-2, the J gene TRBJ2-7; D is possibly TRBD2 (6 bases). Germline lookup yields CDR1 SGHAT and CDR2 FQNNGV. The germline V and J ends were trimmed by 3 bases and 7 bases, with 16 bases remaining between them. The CDR3 sequence is 14 residues long. The CDR3 DNA reads TGTGCCAGCAGCTTTGGGGGGAGAAGGGGAGAGCAGTACTTC. Translation: CASSFGGRRGEQYF.

This clone showed up just once. This chain connects TRBV10-3 to TRBJ1-4; D gene unclear. The CDR3 runs to 12 residues. Germline V CDR1 and CDR2: ENHRY, SYGVKD. V was pared by 10 bases and J by 12 bases, with 18 bases between. DNA of the CDR3: TGTGCCACCGCGCGGTCCGGTGTGGAACTGTTTTTT. This translates into CATARSGVELFF.

The CDR3 nucleotides read TGTGCCAGCAGCCAAGAGGGGCAGGGTGAAGCTTTCTTT. Residues: CASSQEGQGEAFF. The V call is TRBV3-1 (or the pseudogene TRBV3-2), the J call TRBJ1-1; a possible D gene is TRBD1 (5 bases). The CDR3 is 13 residues long. V lost 0 bases to trimming and J lost 7 bases, with 9 bases between them. The germline gives CDR1 LGHDT, CDR2 YNNKEL (reference sequence).

V is TRBV11-2 and J is TRBJ2-1; 10 bases are shared with TRBD2. J gave up 1 base and V 6 bases, and 12 bases lay outside the gene matches. The CDR3 length is 18 residues. Per the germline V gene, CDR1 is SGHAT and CDR2 is FQNNGV. CDR3 DNA sequence: TGTGCCAGCAGACGACTTGAGCGGGAGGGGGGATCCTACAATGAGCAGTTCTTC. This sequence encodes CASRRLEREGGSYNEQFF.